This T cell receptor (beta chain) was retrieved from a study of T cells in localized non-small cell lung cancer. A remark on this clone: The antigen is not known.

Study results and caveats: Sequence data derive from only one tumor region, so heterogeneity remains possible. Turning up in adjacent lung were a median around 58 of the top 100 tumor clones. Patients showing higher blood T cell density tended to see longer overall survival. Tumor trailed uninvolved adjacent lung in T cell clonality, which peaked there.

Using immunoSEQ multiplex PCR, the repertoire was profiled, and TCRdb retains in-frame clones only, with some absent. The sample carries roughly 39,000 clones, more than 85% recorded once. CDR1 and CDR2 from the germline V gene are SGHVS and FNYEAQ. Trimming shortened V by 5 bases and J by 7 bases, and 18 bases separated the two germline ends. CDR3 length equals 15 residues. The sequences come from PBMCs, collected before any cancer treatment. The clonotype originates from a woman aged 40 to 75 with stage II lung adenocarcinoma. This chain links TRBV7-6 with TRBJ2-1; D call uncertain. The CDR3 is CASSLGSFTGNEQFF. The DNA of the CDR3 is TGTGCCAGCAGCCTAGGATCCTTCACCGGGAATGAGCAGTTCTTC.